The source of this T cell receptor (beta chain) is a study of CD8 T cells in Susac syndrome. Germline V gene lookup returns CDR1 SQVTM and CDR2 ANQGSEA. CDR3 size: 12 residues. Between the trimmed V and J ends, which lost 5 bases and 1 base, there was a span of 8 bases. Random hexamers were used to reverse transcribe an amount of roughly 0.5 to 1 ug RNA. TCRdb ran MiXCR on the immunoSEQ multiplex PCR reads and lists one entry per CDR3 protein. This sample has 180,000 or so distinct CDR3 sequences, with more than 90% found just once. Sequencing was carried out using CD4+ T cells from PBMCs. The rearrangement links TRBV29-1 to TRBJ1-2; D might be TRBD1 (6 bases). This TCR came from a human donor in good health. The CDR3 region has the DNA TGCAGCGTTAGGGACAATAACTATGGCTACACCTTC. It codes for CSVRDNNYGYTF.